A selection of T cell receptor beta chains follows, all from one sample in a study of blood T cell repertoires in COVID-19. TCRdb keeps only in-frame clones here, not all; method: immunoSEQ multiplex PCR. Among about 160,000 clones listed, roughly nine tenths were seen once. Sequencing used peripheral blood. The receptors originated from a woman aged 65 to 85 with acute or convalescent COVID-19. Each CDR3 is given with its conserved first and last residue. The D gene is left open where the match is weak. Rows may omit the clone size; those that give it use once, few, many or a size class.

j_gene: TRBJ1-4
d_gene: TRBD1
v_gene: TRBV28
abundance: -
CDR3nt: TGTGCCAGCAGTCCGACAGGGCGGCCAGAAAAACTGTTTTTT
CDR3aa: CASSPTGRPEKLFF

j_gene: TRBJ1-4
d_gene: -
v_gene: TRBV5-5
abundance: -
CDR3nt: TGTGCCAGCAGCTTGGTAGGTGGGAGAAATGAAAAACTGTTTTTT
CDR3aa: CASSLVGGRNEKLFF

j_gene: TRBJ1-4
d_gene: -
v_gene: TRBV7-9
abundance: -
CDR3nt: TGTGCCAGCAGCTCTGACAGGACAACTAATGAAAAACTGTTTTTT
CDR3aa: CASSSDRTTNEKLFF

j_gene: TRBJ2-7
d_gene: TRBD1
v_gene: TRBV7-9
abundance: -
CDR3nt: TGTGCCAGCAGCTCTCACCGGGACAGGGGTCACGAGCAGTACTTC
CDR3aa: CASSSHRDRGHEQYF

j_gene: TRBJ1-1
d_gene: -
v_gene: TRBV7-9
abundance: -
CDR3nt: TGTGCCAGCAGCCCGCCCCCCCAGGTCACTGAAGCTTTCTTT
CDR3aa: CASSPPPQVTEAFF

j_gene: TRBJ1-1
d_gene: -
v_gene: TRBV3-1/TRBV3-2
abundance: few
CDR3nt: TGTGCCAGCAGGGACGTTGGGAGGGCGGGCACTGAAGCTTTCTTT
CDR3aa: CASRDVGRAGTEAFF

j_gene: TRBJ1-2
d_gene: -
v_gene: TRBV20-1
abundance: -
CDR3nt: TGCAGTGCTAGTCTGGCGGTGATCTATGGCTACACCTTC
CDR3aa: CSASLAVIYGYTF

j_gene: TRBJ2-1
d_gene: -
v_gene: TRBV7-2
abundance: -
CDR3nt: TGTGCCAGCAGCTTAAAAACCGACAGGCTCAATGAAGAGCAGTTCTTC
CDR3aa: CASSLKTDRLNEEQFF

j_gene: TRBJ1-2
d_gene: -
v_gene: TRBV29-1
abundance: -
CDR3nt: TGCAGCGCCCCCGGGACAAGCTATGGCTACACCTTC
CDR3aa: CSAPGTSYGYTF

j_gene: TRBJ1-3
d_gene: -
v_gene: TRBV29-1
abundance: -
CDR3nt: TGCAGCGTCTCTATGGGAAACACCATATATTTT
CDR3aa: CSVSMGNTIYF

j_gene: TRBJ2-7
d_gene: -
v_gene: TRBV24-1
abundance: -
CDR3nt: TGTGCCACCAGTGTTACCGGGTTAGAGCAGTACTTC
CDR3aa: CATSVTGLEQYF

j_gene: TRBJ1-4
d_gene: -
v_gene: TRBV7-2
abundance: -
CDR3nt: TGTGCCAGCACCAGGACAGAGGGTGAAAAACTGTTTTTT
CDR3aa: CASTRTEGEKLFF

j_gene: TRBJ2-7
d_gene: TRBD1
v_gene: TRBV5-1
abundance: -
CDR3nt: TGCGCCAGCAGCACAGACAGGGCCGGACGCTACGAGCAGTACTTC
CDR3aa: CASSTDRAGRYEQYF

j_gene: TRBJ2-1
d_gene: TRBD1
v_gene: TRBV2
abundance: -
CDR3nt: TGTGCCAGCAGGCAAGACAGGGCCTACAATGAGCAGTTCTTC
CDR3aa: CASRQDRAYNEQFF

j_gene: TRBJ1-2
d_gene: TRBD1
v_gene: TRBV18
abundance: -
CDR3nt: TGTGCCAGCTCACCAGGACAGGGGAACTATGGCTACACCTTC
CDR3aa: CASSPGQGNYGYTF